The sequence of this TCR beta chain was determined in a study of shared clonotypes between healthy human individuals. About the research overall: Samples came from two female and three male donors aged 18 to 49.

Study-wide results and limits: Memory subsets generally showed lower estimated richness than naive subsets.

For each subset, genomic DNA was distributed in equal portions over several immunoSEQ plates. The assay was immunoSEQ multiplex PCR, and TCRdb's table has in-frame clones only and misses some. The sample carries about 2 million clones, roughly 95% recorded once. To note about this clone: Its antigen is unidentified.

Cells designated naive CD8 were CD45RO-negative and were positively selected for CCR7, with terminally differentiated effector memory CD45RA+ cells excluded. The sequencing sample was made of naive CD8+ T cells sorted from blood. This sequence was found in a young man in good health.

The CDR3 protein is CASSLLGDRPGTEAFF. The DNA of the CDR3 is TGTGCCAGCAGTTTATTAGGGGACAGGCCGGGGACTGAAGCTTTCTTT. This chain links TRBV27 with TRBJ1-1; 8 bases match TRBD1. Germline CDR1 reads MNHEY; CDR2 reads SMNVEV (reference sequence). The CDR3 covers 16 residues. The junction had 9 bases not matched to a gene; V was cut back by 1 base and J by 5 bases.